This paragraph covers one T cell receptor (beta chain) sequence. TCRdb processed the reads anew with MiXCR; each CDR3 protein has one entry. The data show some 400,000 distinct CDR3 sequences, 15% to 20% seen once. These data originate in a study of T cell repertoires in cytomegalovirus infection. Germline V CDR1 and CDR2: LGHNA, YSLEER. There are 12 residues in the CDR3. V was pared by 0 bases and J by 6 bases, with 3 bases between. The chain has TRBV4-3 and TRBJ2-1; unclear D gene. The sequence derives from a human donor in good health (CMV status not recorded). Some clones in this sample may be carry-over from other donors' samples. The sequencing input was PBMCs. The chain's CDR3 is CASSQDINEQFF. In DNA, the CDR3 is TGCGCCAGCAGCCAAGACATCAATGAGCAGTTCTTC.